This T cell receptor (beta chain) was obtained from a study of blood T cell repertoires in COVID-19. The assay was immunoSEQ multiplex PCR, and TCRdb's table has in-frame clones only and misses some. The table records about 76,000 clones, about nine tenths of them present only once. This CDR3 comprises 17 residues. With V trimmed by 4 bases and J by 6 bases, 8 bases remained unmatched. Germline V CDR1 and CDR2: LGHNA, YSLEER. This clonotype was obtained from a human donor in a cohort sampled during active COVID-19. Sequenced sample: peripheral blood. The chain joins TRBV4-3 to TRBJ2-4, with 14 positions matching TRBD2. The CDR3 DNA sequence: TGCGCCAGCAGCCCCGGACTAGCGGGAGGACTAGGAAACATTCAGTACTTC. This encodes CASSPGLAGGLGNIQYF.